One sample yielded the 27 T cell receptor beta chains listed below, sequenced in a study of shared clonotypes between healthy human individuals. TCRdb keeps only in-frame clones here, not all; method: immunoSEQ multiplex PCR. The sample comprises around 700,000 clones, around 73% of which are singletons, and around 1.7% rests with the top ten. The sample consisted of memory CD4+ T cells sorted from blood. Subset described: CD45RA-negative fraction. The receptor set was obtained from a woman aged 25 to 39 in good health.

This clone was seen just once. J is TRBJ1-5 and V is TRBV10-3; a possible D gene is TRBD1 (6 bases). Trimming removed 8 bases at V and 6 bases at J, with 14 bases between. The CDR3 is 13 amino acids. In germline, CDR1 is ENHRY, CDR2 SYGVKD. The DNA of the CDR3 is TGTGCCATCTCTCCAGGGGTCGGTCAGCCCCAGCATTTT. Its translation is CAISPGVGQPQHF.

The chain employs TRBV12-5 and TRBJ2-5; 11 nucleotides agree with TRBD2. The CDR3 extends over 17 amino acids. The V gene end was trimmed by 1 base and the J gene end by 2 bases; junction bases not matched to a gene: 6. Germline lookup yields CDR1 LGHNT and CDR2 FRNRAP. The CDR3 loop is CASGLARGTSGQETQYF. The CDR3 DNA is TGTGCTAGTGGTTTGGCCCGCGGGACTAGCGGACAAGAGACCCAGTACTTC.

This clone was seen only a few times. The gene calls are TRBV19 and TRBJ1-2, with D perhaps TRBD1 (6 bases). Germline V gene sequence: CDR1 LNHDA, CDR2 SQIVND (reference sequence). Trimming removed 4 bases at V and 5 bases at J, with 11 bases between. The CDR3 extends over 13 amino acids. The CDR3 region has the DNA TGTGCCAGTAGTACAGGGGTGAGTTATGGCTACACCTTC. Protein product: CASSTGVSYGYTF.

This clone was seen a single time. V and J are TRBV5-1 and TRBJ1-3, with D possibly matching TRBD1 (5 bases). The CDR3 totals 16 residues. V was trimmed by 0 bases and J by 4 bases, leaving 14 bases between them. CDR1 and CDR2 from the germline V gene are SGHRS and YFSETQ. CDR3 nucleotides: TGCGCCAGCAGCTTGGATGGGACCGCGGGAGGAAACACCATATATTTT. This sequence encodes CASSLDGTAGGNTIYF.

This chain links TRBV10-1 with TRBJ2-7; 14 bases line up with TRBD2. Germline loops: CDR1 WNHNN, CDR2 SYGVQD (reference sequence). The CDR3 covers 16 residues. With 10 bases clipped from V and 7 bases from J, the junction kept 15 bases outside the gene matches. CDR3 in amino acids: CAILNSRLAGGREQYF. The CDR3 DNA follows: TGCGCCATCCTTAATTCACGACTAGCGGGAGGGAGAGAGCAGTACTTC.

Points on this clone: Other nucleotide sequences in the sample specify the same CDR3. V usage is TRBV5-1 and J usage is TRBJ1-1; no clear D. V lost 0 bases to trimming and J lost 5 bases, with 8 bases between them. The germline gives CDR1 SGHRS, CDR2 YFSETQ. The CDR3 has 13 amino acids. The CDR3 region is CASSLGGNTEAFF. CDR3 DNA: TGCGCCAGCAGCTTGGGGGGAAATACTGAAGCTTTCTTT. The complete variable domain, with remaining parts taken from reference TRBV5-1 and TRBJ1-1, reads KAGVTQTPRYLIKTRGQQVTLSCSPISGHRSVSWYQQTPGQGLQFLFEYFSETQRNKGNFPGRFSGRQFSNSRSEMNVSTLELGDSALYLCASSLGGNTEAFFGQGTRLTVV.

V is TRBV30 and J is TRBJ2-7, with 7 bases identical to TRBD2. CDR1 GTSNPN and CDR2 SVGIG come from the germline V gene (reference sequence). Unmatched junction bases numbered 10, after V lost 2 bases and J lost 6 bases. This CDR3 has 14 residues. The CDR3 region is CAWSKGLKLGEQYF. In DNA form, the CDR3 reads TGTGCCTGGAGTAAGGGACTAAAATTAGGCGAGCAGTACTTC.

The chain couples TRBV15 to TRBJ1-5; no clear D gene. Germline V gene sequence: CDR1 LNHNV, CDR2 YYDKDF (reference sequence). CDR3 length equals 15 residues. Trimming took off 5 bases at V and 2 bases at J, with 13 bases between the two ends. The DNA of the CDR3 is TGTGCCACCAGCGCGGGAAATCGGCGCAATCAGCCCCAGCATTTT. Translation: CATSAGNRRNQPQHF. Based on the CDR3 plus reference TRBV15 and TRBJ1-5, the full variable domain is DAMVIQNPRYQVTQFGKPVTLSCSQTLNHNVMYWYQQKSSQAPKLLFHYYDKDFNNEADTPDNFQSRRPNTSFCFLDIRSPGLGDTAMYLCATSAGNRRNQPQHFGDGTRLSIL.

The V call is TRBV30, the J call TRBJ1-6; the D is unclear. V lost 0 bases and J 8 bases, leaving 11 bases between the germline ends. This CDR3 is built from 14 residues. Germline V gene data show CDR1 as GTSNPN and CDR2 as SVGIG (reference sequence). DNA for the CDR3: TGTGCCTGGAGTGTTATCGGTGGGGATTCACCCCTCCACTTT. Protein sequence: CAWSVIGGDSPLHF.

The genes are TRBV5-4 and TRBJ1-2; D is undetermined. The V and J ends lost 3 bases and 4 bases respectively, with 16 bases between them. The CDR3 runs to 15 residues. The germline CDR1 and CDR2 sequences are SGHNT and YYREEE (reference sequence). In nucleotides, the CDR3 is TGTGCCAGCAGCTCAGATTCTCAGGTCGCCTATGGCTACACCTTC. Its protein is CASSSDSQVAYGYTF. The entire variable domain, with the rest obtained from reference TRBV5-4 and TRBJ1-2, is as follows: ETGVTQSPTHLIKTRGQQVTLRCSSQSGHNTVSWYQQALGQGPQFIFQYYREEENGRGNFPPRFSGLQFPNYSSELNVNALELDDSALYLCASSSDSQVAYGYTFGSGTRLTVV.

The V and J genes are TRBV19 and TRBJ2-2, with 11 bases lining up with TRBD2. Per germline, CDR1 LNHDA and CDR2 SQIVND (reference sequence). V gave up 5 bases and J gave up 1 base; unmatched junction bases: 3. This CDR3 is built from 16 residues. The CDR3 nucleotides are TGTGCCAGTAGTGCGACTAGCGGGGTGAACACCGGGGAGCTGTTTTTT. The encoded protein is CASSATSGVNTGELFF. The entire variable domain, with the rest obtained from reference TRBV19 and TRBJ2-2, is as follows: DGGITQSPKYLFRKEGQNVTLSCEQNLNHDAMYWYRQDPGQGLRLIYYSQIVNDFQKGDIAEGYSVSREKKESFPLTVTSAQKNPTAFYLCASSATSGVNTGELFFGEGSRLTVL.

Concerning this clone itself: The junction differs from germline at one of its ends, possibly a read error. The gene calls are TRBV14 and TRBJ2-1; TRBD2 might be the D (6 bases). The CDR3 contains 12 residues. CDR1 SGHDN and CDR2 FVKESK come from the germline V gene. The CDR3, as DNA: TGTGCCAGCAGCCAAGATGGCGGGGAGCAATTCTTC. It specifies CASSQDGGEQFF.

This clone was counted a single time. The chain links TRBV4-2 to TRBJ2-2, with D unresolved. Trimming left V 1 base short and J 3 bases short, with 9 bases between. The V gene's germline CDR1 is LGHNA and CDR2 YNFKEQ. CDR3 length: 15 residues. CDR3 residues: CASSQVQKDTGELFF. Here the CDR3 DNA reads TGTGCCAGCAGCCAAGTACAGAAAGACACCGGGGAGCTGTTTTTT.

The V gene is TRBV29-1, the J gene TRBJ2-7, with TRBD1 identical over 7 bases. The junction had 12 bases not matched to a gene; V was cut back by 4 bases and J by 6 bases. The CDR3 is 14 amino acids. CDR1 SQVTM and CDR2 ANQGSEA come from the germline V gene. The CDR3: CSVVVVVAGGEQYF. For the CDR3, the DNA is TGCAGCGTTGTAGTTGTGGTCGCAGGGGGCGAGCAGTACTTC.

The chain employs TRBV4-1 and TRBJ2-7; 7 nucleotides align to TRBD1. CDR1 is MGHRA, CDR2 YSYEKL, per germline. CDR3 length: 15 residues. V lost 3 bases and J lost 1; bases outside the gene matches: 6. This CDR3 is CASSHSEDRSYEQYF. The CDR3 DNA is TGCGCCAGCAGCCACTCAGAGGACAGGTCCTACGAGCAGTACTTC.

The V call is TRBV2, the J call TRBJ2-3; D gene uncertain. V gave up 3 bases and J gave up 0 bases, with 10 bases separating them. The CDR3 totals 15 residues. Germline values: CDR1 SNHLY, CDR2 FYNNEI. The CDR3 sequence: CASSDGQPSTDTQYF. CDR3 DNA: TGTGCCAGCAGTGATGGTCAACCCAGCACAGATACGCAGTATTTT.

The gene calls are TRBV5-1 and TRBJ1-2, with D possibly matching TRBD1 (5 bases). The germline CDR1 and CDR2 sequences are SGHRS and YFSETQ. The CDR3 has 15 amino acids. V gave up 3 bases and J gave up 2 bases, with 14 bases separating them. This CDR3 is CASSSGGPSNYGYTF. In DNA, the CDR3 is TGCGCCAGCAGCTCTGGGGGACCGTCCAACTATGGCTACACCTTC.

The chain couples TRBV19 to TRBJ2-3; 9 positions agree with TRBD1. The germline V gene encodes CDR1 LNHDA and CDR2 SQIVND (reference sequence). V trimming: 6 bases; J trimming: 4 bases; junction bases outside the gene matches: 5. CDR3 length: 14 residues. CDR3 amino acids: CASSLQGAADTQYF. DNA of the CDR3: TGTGCCAGTAGCCTACAGGGGGCCGCAGATACGCAGTATTTT.

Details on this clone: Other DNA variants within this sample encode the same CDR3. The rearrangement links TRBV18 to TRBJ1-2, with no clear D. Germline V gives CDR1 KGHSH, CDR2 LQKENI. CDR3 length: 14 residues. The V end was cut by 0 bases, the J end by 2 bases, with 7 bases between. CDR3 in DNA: TGTGCCAGCTCACCACCGGGTGCCAACTATGGCTACACCTTC. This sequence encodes CASSPPGANYGYTF.

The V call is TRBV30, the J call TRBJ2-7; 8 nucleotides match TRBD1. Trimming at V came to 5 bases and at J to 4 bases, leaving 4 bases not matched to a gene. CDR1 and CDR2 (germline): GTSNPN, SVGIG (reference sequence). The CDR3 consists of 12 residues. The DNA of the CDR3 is TGTGCCTGGGCAGGGGGCGGTTACGAGCAGTACTTC. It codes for CAWAGGGYEQYF.

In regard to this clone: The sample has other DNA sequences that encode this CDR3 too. CDR3 sequence (DNA): TGTGCCAGTAGTATATCGGGAGCAACTAATGAAAAACTGTTTTTT. It encodes CASSISGATNEKLFF. The rearrangement uses TRBV19 and TRBJ1-4; D remains unclear. The CDR3 is 15 amino acids. V lost 2 bases and J 0 bases, leaving 7 bases between the germline ends. Germline CDR1 LNHDA, CDR2 SQIVND (reference sequence). Combining the CDR3 with reference TRBV19 and TRBJ1-4 gives the whole variable domain DGGITQSPKYLFRKEGQNVTLSCEQNLNHDAMYWYRQDPGQGLRLIYYSQIVNDFQKGDIAEGYSVSREKKESFPLTVTSAQKNPTAFYLCASSISGATNEKLFFGSGTQLSVL.

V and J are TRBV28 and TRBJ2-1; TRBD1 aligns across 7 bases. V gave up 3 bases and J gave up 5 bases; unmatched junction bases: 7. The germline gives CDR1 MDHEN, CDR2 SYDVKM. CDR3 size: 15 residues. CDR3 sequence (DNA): TGTGCCAGCAGTTTGTTCGGGACAGTAAACAATGAGCAGTTCTTC. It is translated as CASSLFGTVNNEQFF.

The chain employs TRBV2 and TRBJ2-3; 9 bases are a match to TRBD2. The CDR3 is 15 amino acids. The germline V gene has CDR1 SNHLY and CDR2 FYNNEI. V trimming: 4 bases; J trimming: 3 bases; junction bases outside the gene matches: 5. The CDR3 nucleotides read TGTGCCAGCAGTGTAAGCGGGAGGATTACAGATACGCAGTATTTT. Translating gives CASSVSGRITDTQYF.

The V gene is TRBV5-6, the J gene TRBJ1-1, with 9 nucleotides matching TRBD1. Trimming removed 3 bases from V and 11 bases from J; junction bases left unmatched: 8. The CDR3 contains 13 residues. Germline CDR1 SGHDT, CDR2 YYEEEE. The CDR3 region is CASSSWDRAYAFF. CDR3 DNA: TGTGCCAGCAGCTCCTGGGACAGGGCGTATGCTTTCTTT.

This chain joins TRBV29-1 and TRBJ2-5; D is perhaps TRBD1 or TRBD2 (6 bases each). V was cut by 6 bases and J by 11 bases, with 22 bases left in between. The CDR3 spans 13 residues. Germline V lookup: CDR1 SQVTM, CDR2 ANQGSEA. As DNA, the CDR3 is TGCAGCGTCGTGGACAGACTAGATTTGGAGCAGTACTTC. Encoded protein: CSVVDRLDLEQYF. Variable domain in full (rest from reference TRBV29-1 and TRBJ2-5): SAVISQKPSRDICQRGTSLTIQCQVDSQVTMMFWYRQQPGQSLTLIATANQGSEATYESGFVIDKFPISRPNLTFSTLTVSNMSPEDSSIYLCSVVDRLDLEQYFGPGTRLLVL.

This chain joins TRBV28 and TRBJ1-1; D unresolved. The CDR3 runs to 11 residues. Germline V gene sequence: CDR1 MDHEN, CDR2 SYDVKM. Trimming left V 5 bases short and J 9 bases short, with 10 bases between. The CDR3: CASSTPRKAFF. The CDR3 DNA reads TGTGCCAGCAGTACACCACGGAAAGCTTTCTTT. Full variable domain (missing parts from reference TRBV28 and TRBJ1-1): DVKVTQSSRYLVKRTGEKVFLECVQDMDHENMFWYRQDPGLGLRLIYFSYDVKMKEKGDIPEGYSVSREKKERFSLILESASTNQTSMYLCASSTPRKAFFGQGTRLTVV.

CDR3 amino acids: CASSLGAEASTDTQYF. CDR3 nucleotides: TGTGCCAGCAGCTTAGGCGCGGAGGCAAGCACAGATACGCAGTATTTT. The chain uses TRBV11-2 and TRBJ2-3; possibly TRBD2 for D (5 bases). The germline V gene encodes CDR1 SGHAT and CDR2 FQNNGV. Trimming shortened V by 1 base and J by 0 bases, and 11 bases separated the two germline ends. The CDR3 spans 16 residues.